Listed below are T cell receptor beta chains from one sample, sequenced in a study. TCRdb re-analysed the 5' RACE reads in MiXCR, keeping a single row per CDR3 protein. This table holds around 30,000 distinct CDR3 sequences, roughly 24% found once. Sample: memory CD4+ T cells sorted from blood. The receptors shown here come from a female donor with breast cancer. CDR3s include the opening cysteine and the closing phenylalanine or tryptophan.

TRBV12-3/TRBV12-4,CASSYLLAGGPYEQYF
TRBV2,CASIMGLIEAFF
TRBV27,CASSFGSQGNEQFF
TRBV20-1,CSARERGQGFYNEQFF
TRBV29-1,CSAIEGLGNQPQHF
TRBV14,CASSQAGTATGYTF
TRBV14,CASSSWSSYEQYF
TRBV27,CASSNSARKQETQYF
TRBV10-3,CTAAHRDRDSEQYF
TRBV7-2,CASSSGLAGAIGEQFF
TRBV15,CATSRDRNTGELFF
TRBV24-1,CATSDSGTGFQPQHF
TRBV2,CASSDLVPRQETQYF
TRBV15,CVTSGLSETQYF
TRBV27,CASSLGDLNEQFF
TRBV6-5,CASSYPLAGGRLGEQFF
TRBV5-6,CASSLVKGTEAFF
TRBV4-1,CASSLRQGAHEQYF
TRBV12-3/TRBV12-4,CASSLEGGREYEQYF
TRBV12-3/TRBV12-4,CASSWTGTRETQYF
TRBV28,CASSLSGTGGFSSYEQYF
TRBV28,CASGLAGGNTGELFF
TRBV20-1,CSAITTRLAPYEQYF
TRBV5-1,CASSILAGGLNEQFF
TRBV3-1,CASSQERSSRGEQFF
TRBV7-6,CASSFFGVENEQYF
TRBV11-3,CASSLLGGTGELFF
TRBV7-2,CASSFGGSPTVYEQYF
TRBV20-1,CSAPSGLAGFYNEQFF
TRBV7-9,CASSFTGGGEQFF
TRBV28,CASSKRDRGRTGELFF
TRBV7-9,CASSPLAAEQFF
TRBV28,CANSPTGDQETQYF
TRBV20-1,CSARDPGGHRSYEQYF
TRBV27,CASSLSAGDSYNEQFF
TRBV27,CASSPWDRGLSLAGSFFYEQYF
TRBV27,CASSLKGTEAFF
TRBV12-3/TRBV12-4,CASSLAGAPTYNEQFF
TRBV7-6,CASSLAENTGELFF
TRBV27,CASSFIQSTGELFF
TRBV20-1,CSARSRSGRSSYNEQFF
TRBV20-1,CSARGGESYEQYF